This T cell receptor beta chain was found in a study of CD8+CD57+ T cells in acquired aplastic anemia. This clonotype appeared once. Both TCR beta VDJ combination and CDR3 sequence profiling were carried out. Genomic DNA was the template for this profiling. A single record per CDR3 protein comes from TCRdb applying MiXCR to the reads. The repertoire holds 400,000 to 450,000 distinct CDR3 sequences, with about 70% as singletons. The CDR3 covers 16 residues. Germline V gene sequence: CDR1 SNHLY, CDR2 FYNNEI. Trimming at V came to 4 bases and at J to 6 bases, leaving 10 bases not matched to a gene. This chain uses TRBV2 with TRBJ2-1, with 9 bases identical to TRBD2. Specimen: sorted CD4+, CD8+, or CD8+CD57+ T cells (not recorded which) from PBMCs. The source of this sequence is a human donor in good health, serving as a control. The DNA for the CDR3 is TGTGCCAGCAGTGTGCTTAGCGGGGGCCGAAGCAATGAGCAGTTCTTC. Translating gives CASSVLSGGRSNEQFF. Full variable domain (missing parts from reference TRBV2 and TRBJ2-1): EPEVTQTPSHQVTQMGQEVILRCVPISNHLYFYWYRQILGQKVEFLVSFYNNEISEKSEIFDDQFSVERPDGSNFTLKIRSTKLEDSAMYFCASSVLSGGRSNEQFFGPGTRLTVL.